Following are 29 T cell receptor beta chains from one sample sequenced in a study of blood T cell repertoires in COVID-19 (dated by TCRdb to between 2020 and 2021). Receptor libraries were prepared by the immunoSEQ multiplex PCR assay. In TCRdb, the immuneACCESS table is reduced to in-frame sequences with V and J assigned. These tables do not hold every clone; where another copy was compared, an unresolved V gene accounts for under half, and the others remain unexplained. The sample table contains nearly 350,000 clones; only one count was recorded for 87% of them. More than 0.8% of the sample comes from the top ten. The sample comprised PBMCs or T cells enriched from blood (not recorded which). The receptors stem from a woman aged 30 to 39 who had recovered from COVID-19.

The sample holds one count of this clone. V is TRBV3-1 (or the pseudogene TRBV3-2) and J is TRBJ2-7; TRBD2 is a possible D gene (6 bases). CDR3 size: 17 residues. In germline, CDR1 is LGHDT, CDR2 YNNKEL (reference sequence). Trimming removed 3 bases at V and 1 base at J, with 19 bases between. The CDR3: CASSQAHGQGGSYEQYF. CDR3 nucleotides: TGTGCCAGCAGCCAGGCCCATGGGCAGGGAGGATCCTACGAGCAGTACTTC.

The chain uses TRBV5-4 and TRBJ2-3; possible D gene TRBD1, 5 bases. This CDR3 contains 15 residues. CDR1 and CDR2 (germline): SGHNT, YYREEE (reference sequence). Trimming left V 4 bases short and J 4 bases short, with 16 bases between. This CDR3 reads CASSQNRRKSDTQYF. CDR3 nucleotides: TGTGCCAGCAGCCAAAACAGGCGGAAATCAGATACGCAGTATTTT.

V gene TRBV5-6 combines with J gene TRBJ1-2, with 8 bases matching TRBD1. The trim removed 3 bases at V and 4 bases at J, leaving 2 bases unmatched. This CDR3 is built from 13 residues. From germline, CDR1 is SGHDT and CDR2 YYEEEE. For the CDR3, the DNA is TGTGCCAGCAGCTCCCAGGGGGCCTATGGCTACACCTTC. This codes for CASSSQGAYGYTF.

The gene calls are TRBV25-1 and TRBJ2-7; TRBD2 agrees at 11 bases. Germline assignment: CDR1 MGHDK and CDR2 SYGVNS. The CDR3 loop spans 14 amino acids. V lost 4 bases to trimming and J lost 3 bases; unmatched junction nucleotides: 2. CDR3 sequence reads: CASSALAGGYEQYF. The CDR3 nucleotides are TGTGCCAGCAGTGCGCTAGCGGGGGGCTACGAGCAGTACTTC.

The J gene is TRBJ2-7, the V gene TRBV3-1 (or the pseudogene TRBV3-2); 14 bases agree with TRBD2. CDR1 is LGHDT, CDR2 YNNKEL, per germline (reference sequence). V trimming: 3 bases; J trimming: 3 bases; junction bases outside the gene matches: 1. The CDR3 is 15 amino acids. CDR3 sequence reads: CASSHGLAGGYEQYF. The CDR3 DNA reads as TGTGCCAGCAGCCATGGACTAGCGGGGGGCTACGAGCAGTACTTC.

The V call is TRBV10-3, the J call TRBJ2-1, with 15 positions matching TRBD2. Germline CDR1 reads ENHRY; CDR2 reads SYGVKD. This CDR3 has 13 amino acids. V lost 8 bases and J lost 8; bases outside the gene matches: 1. The CDR3 DNA follows: TGTGCCATCGGACTAGCGGGGGGGGATGAGCAGTTCTTC. It is translated as CAIGLAGGDEQFF.

Here the CDR3 reads CASAPGGEGAGQPQHF. The CDR3 DNA reads as TGTGCCAGCGCCCCGGGGGGGGAGGGGGCAGGTCAGCCCCAGCATTTT. The V and J genes are TRBV28 and TRBJ1-5; 7 nucleotides agree with TRBD1. V lost 8 bases and J lost 6; bases outside the gene matches: 16. The CDR3 runs 16 residues. CDR1 and CDR2 from the germline V gene are MDHEN and SYDVKM.

The J gene is TRBJ1-5, the V gene TRBV30; 7 nucleotides match TRBD1. Germline CDR1 is GTSNPN and CDR2 is SVGIG (reference sequence). V dropped 3 bases and J dropped 5; count of bases not matched to a gene: 4. This CDR3 region has 13 residues. In DNA, the CDR3 is TGTGCCTGGAGCGGCAGGGGGTATCAGCCCCAGCATTTT. It yields the protein CAWSGRGYQPQHF.

V gene TRBV7-9 combines with J gene TRBJ1-2; TRBD1 matches 7 bases. From germline, CDR1 is SEHNR and CDR2 FQNEAQ (reference sequence). This CDR3 spans 13 amino acids. The V gene end was trimmed by 1 base and the J gene end by 6 bases; junction bases not matched to a gene: 2. This CDR3 is CASSLGGQDGYTF. CDR3 nucleotide sequence: TGTGCCAGCAGCTTAGGTGGACAGGATGGCTACACCTTC.

In DNA form, the CDR3 reads TGCGCCAGCAGCACGACAGGGGAGGCTGAAGCTTTCTTT. Translating it yields CASSTTGEAEAFF. The chain links TRBV5-1 to TRBJ1-1, with 8 bases that match TRBD1. Germline trimming cut 4 bases from V and 6 bases from J; bases unmatched to any gene: 5. The CDR3 covers 13 residues. Germline V gene sequence: CDR1 SGHRS, CDR2 YFSETQ. Full variable domain (missing parts from reference TRBV5-1 and TRBJ1-1): KAGVTQTPRYLIKTRGQQVTLSCSPISGHRSVSWYQQTPGQGLQFLFEYFSETQRNKGNFPGRFSGRQFSNSRSEMNVSTLELGDSALYLCASSTTGEAEAFFGQGTRLTVV.

The chain is built from TRBV29-1 and TRBJ1-2; D not resolved. The CDR3 consists of 14 residues. CDR1 and CDR2 (germline): SQVTM, ANQGSEA. V gave up 1 base and J gave up 0 bases, with 9 bases separating them. CDR3: CSVEGQATNYGYTF. For the CDR3, the DNA is TGCAGCGTTGAAGGGCAGGCTACTAACTATGGCTACACCTTC.

This chain joins TRBV30 and TRBJ2-3, with TRBD1 matching 11 bases. The CDR3 is made up of 16 amino acids. Germline V gives CDR1 GTSNPN, CDR2 SVGIG (reference sequence). Losses at the gene ends were 1 base for V and 3 bases for J; bases not matched to a gene: 6. The CDR3 coding sequence is TGTGCCTGGAGTGAGAGGACAGGGGGCTCTACAGATACGCAGTATTTT. Protein sequence: CAWSERTGGSTDTQYF.

J is TRBJ1-3 and V is TRBV7-6; 7 bases are a match to TRBD1. V was pared by 1 base and J by 2 bases, with 2 bases of the junction left unmatched. Germline V lookup: CDR1 SGHVS, CDR2 FNYEAQ. This CDR3 is 15 amino acids long. The CDR3 is CASSLGDSAGNTIYF. Written as DNA, the CDR3 is TGTGCCAGCAGCTTAGGGGACAGTGCTGGAAACACCATATATTTT. The entire variable domain, with the rest obtained from reference TRBV7-6 and TRBJ1-3, is as follows: GAGVSQSPRYKVTKRGQDVALRCDPISGHVSLYWYRQALGQGPEFLTYFNYEAQQDKSGLPNDRFSAERPEGSISTLTIQRTEQRDSAMYRCASSLGDSAGNTIYFGEGSWLTVV.

The V and J genes are TRBV10-3 and TRBJ2-5; D is undetermined. V was shortened by 0 bases and J by 2 bases, with 10 bases between the two germline ends. CDR1 and CDR2 (germline): ENHRY, SYGVKD. The CDR3 has 15 residues. CDR3 in DNA: TGTGCCATCAGTGAGTCACTTGAAGTTCAAGAGACCCAGTACTTC. Amino acid sequence: CAISESLEVQETQYF.

The CDR3 sequence is CASSHRRDYEQYF. CDR3 coding DNA: TGTGCCAGCAGCCACCGGCGGGACTACGAGCAGTACTTC. J is TRBJ2-7 and V is TRBV11-2; TRBD2 is a possible D gene (6 bases). With 5 bases removed from V and 3 bases from J, the gap between germline ends came to 11 bases. This CDR3 has 13 amino acids. Germline CDR1 is SGHAT and CDR2 is FQNNGV.

V gene TRBV2 combines with J gene TRBJ2-3; 10 bases align to TRBD2. The CDR3 runs to 14 residues. The germline gives CDR1 SNHLY, CDR2 FYNNEI. V dropped 6 bases and J dropped 4; count of bases not matched to a gene: 4. The CDR3 protein is CASSQGLASDTQYF. CDR3 bases: TGTGCCAGCAGCCAGGGACTAGCGTCAGATACGCAGTATTTT. The variable domain in full, with the rest retrieved from reference TRBV2 and TRBJ2-3, is EPEVTQTPSHQVTQMGQEVILRCVPISNHLYFYWYRQILGQKVEFLVSFYNNEISEKSEIFDDQFSVERPDGSNFTLKIRSTKLEDSAMYFCASSQGLASDTQYFGPGTRLTVL.

The J gene is TRBJ1-1, the V gene TRBV19; D remains ambiguous. V lost 2 bases and J lost 2, with 6 bases in between. The CDR3 consists of 13 residues. Germline V gives CDR1 LNHDA, CDR2 SQIVND (reference sequence). The CDR3 nucleotides are TGTGCCAGTAGTATACCCTATAACACTGAAGCTTTCTTT. It encodes CASSIPYNTEAFF.

The table lists this clone with a few counts. This chain joins TRBV7-2 and TRBJ1-2, with D possibly TRBD1 on 6 matching bases. The germline gives CDR1 SGHTA, CDR2 FQGNSA. There are 15 residues in the CDR3. With 2 bases removed from V and 5 bases from J, the gap between germline ends came to 15 bases. CDR3 protein: CASSLLPRGPYGYTF. The CDR3 DNA reads TGTGCCAGCAGCTTATTGCCCAGGGGCCCTTATGGCTACACCTTC.

V is TRBV28 and J is TRBJ2-7; 9 bases are a match to TRBD1. The germline CDR1 and CDR2 sequences are MDHEN and SYDVKM. J gave up 5 bases and V 6 bases, and 5 bases lay outside the gene matches. The CDR3 consists of 13 residues. CDR3 nucleotide sequence: TGTGCCAGCAGCGTAGGGGACAGGGACGAGCAGTACTTC. It encodes CASSVGDRDEQYF.

The V gene is TRBV20-1, the J gene TRBJ1-2; 9 bases align to TRBD1. Losses at the gene ends were 8 bases for V and 5 bases for J; bases not matched to a gene: 3. This CDR3 is built from 11 residues. Germline V lookup: CDR1 DFQATT, CDR2 SNEGSKA (reference sequence). Here the CDR3 reads CSTGTGYGYTF. The CDR3 DNA reads TGCAGTACCGGGACAGGGTATGGCTACACCTTC.

The rearrangement uses TRBV5-1 and TRBJ2-1; TRBD2 matches at 8 bases. Germline CDR1 and CDR2: SGHRS and YFSETQ. This CDR3 is built from 14 residues. The junction had 8 bases not matched to a gene; V was cut back by 4 bases and J by 8 bases. The CDR3 sequence: CASSVSGTRDEQFF. The CDR3 DNA reads as TGCGCCAGCAGCGTATCCGGGACTAGGGATGAGCAGTTCTTC.

This clone was seen a few times. This chain links TRBV14 with TRBJ2-1; maybe TRBD1 (5 bases). With 1 base removed from V and 12 bases from J, the gap between germline ends came to 7 bases. The CDR3 is 11 amino acids. Germline CDR1 and CDR2: SGHDN and FVKESK. The CDR3 reads CASSQVGVQFF. DNA for the CDR3: TGTGCCAGCAGCCAAGTAGGGGTGCAGTTCTTC.

This clone came up a few times. The gene calls are TRBV4-1 and TRBJ2-3; 8 nucleotides agree with TRBD1. Germline lookup yields CDR1 MGHRA and CDR2 YSYEKL. The V segment lost 6 bases and the J segment 6 bases; nucleotides outside the gene matches: 17. This CDR3 comprises 17 residues. DNA for the CDR3: TGCGCCAGCAGGAAAACCCACCGGGACAGGCGGTCGGATACGCAGTATTTT. This gives the protein CASRKTHRDRRSDTQYF.

V gene TRBV4-2 combines with J gene TRBJ1-4, with 9 bases matching TRBD1. Germline V gene sequence: CDR1 LGHNA, CDR2 YNFKEQ. CDR3 length: 15 residues. The junction had 2 bases not matched to a gene; V was cut back by 3 bases and J by 3 bases. The CDR3 coding sequence is TGTGCCAGCAGCCATAGACAGGGGGCTAATGAAAAACTGTTTTTT. Protein: CASSHRQGANEKLFF.

This clone was seen a few times. The chain is built from TRBV5-6 and TRBJ1-5; TRBD1 might be the D (6 bases). The germline V and J ends were trimmed by 1 base and 3 bases, with 8 bases remaining between them. CDR3 length: 14 amino acids. CDR1 SGHDT and CDR2 YYEEEE come from the germline V gene. The CDR3 region is CASSLTGPNQPQHF. The CDR3 DNA is TGTGCCAGCAGCTTGACAGGGCCCAATCAGCCCCAGCATTTT.

J is TRBJ1-2 and V is TRBV6-5; maybe TRBD1 (5 bases). The length of the CDR3 is 14 residues. The ends were cut back, 6 bases at V and 0 bases at J, with 11 bases in the middle. Per germline, CDR1 MNHEY and CDR2 SVGAGI. The CDR3 loop is CASRNRSPNYGYTF. The CDR3 DNA reads TGTGCCAGCAGGAACAGGTCCCCTAACTATGGCTACACCTTC.

The chain recombines TRBV12-3 or TRBV12-4 with TRBJ2-6; the D is unclear. This CDR3 comprises 13 residues. With 10 bases removed from V and 0 bases from J, the gap between germline ends came to 7 bases. The CDR3 DNA is TGTGCCACGCAGGTCTCTGGGGCCAACGTCCTGACTTTC. It yields the protein CATQVSGANVLTF.

This chain joins TRBV18 and TRBJ1-1, with D hard to call. The CDR3 extends over 13 amino acids. V was trimmed by 5 bases and J by 11 bases, leaving 18 bases between them. Germline V gene sequence: CDR1 KGHSH, CDR2 LQKENI. The CDR3 DNA follows: TGTGCCAGCTCAGCCCTGGTCGAGGCCTATGCTTTCTTT. Translated, it gives CASSALVEAYAFF.

The V gene is TRBV29-1, the J gene TRBJ2-1; maybe TRBD1 (6 bases). Per the germline V gene, CDR1 is SQVTM and CDR2 is ANQGSEA. The CDR3 covers 12 residues. The V end lost 6 bases, the J end lost 0 bases, and 6 bases lay between the germline ends. CDR3 nucleotide sequence: TGCAGCGTGACAGGCTCCTACAATGAGCAGTTCTTC. Amino acid sequence: CSVTGSYNEQFF.